Sequencing of this T cell receptor (beta chain) was carried out in a study of yellow fever vaccine responses in identical twins. Whole-study results and caveats: The authors reported partly convergent, partly personalized vaccine responses in identical twins.

TCRdb reanalysed the RT-PCR reads using MiXCR and keeps one entry per CDR3 protein. The sample has approximately 32,000 distinct CDR3 sequences, less than 70% seen once. With respect to this clonotype: The antigen is undetermined.

Looked up from germline, CDR1 is MNHEY and CDR2 is SVGEGT. V gave up 0 bases and J gave up 0 bases, with 11 bases separating them. The length of the CDR3 is 16 residues. The receptor was isolated from a woman younger than 35 who received the yellow fever vaccine. The chain uses TRBV6-2 or TRBV6-3 and TRBJ1-1; D is unclear. This sample comprised T cells from blood (PBMCs), unsorted or a sorted subset (not recorded which), obtained before or after yellow fever vaccination (not recorded which). In nucleotides, the CDR3 is TGTGCCAGCAGTTACTCGTCTAGTGGGGTGAACACTGAAGCTTTCTTT. This encodes CASSYSSSGVNTEAFF.